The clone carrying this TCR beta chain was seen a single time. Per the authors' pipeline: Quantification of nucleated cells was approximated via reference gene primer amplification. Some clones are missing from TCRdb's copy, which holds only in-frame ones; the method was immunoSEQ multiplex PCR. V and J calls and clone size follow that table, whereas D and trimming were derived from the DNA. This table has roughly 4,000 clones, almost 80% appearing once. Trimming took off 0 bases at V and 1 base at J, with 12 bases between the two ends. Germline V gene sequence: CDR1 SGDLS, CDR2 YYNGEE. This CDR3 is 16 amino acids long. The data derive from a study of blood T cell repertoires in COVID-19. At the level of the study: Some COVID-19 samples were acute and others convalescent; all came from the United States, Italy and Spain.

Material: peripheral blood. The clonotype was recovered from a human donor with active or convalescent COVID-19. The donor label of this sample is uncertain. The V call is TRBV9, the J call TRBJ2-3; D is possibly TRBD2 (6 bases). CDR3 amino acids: CASSVGGASGTDTQYF. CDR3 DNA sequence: TGTGCCAGCAGCGTAGGAGGGGCTAGCGGCACAGATACGCAGTATTTT.